The 5 T cell receptor beta chains given below trace back to one sample, sequenced in a study of long-term antiretroviral therapy in people with HIV. Researchers ran immunoSEQ v3.0 at survey level. TCRdb keeps only in-frame clones here, not all; method: immunoSEQ multiplex PCR. This sample has roughly 33,000 clones, with 65% to 85% found just once. This sample comprised unsorted PBMCs, obtained 3.1 years after starting antiretroviral therapy. These receptors originate from a woman aged 45-65 years with HIV.

The rearrangement uses TRBV7-9 and TRBJ2-1; 9 bases agree with TRBD2. The CDR3 is 16 residues long. Per the germline V gene, CDR1 is SEHNR and CDR2 is FQNEAQ (reference sequence). V shed 1 base and J 5 bases; nucleotides not matched to a gene: 6. CDR3 sequence (DNA): TGTGCCAGCAGCTTAGAAAGCGGGGGGCACCACAATGAGCAGTTCTTC. Protein sequence: CASSLESGGHHNEQFF.

The chain links TRBV19 to TRBJ1-6; TRBD1 is a possible D gene (6 bases). The germline CDR1 and CDR2 sequences are LNHDA and SQIVND (reference sequence). The CDR3 runs 16 residues. Trimming removed 6 bases at V and 7 bases at J, with 19 bases between. CDR3 sequence (DNA): TGTGCCAGTAGCACCCAAGGGGGGGCTTGGAATTCACCCCTCCACTTT. Amino acids: CASSTQGGAWNSPLHF.

The chain carries TRBV29-1 and TRBJ2-2; TRBD2 aligns across 8 bases. V shed 0 bases and J 5 bases; nucleotides not matched to a gene: 8. Germline values: CDR1 SQVTM, CDR2 ANQGSEA. CDR3 length: 16 amino acids. The CDR3 DNA reads TGCAGCGTTGAAGATAAGACGGGGGGGGGAACCGGGGAGCTGTTTTTT. Protein product: CSVEDKTGGGTGELFF.

The sample holds a few counts of this clone. This rearrangement joins TRBV7-3 to TRBJ2-3; TRBD2 might be the D (6 bases). V lost 1 base, J lost 3 bases, and 14 bases lay in between. This CDR3 region has 16 residues. Germline V gene lookup returns CDR1 SGHTA and CDR2 FQGTGA. The CDR3 sequence: CASSLSPQGGTDTQYF. The CDR3 region has the DNA TGTGCCAGCAGCTTAAGTCCCCAGGGAGGTACAGATACGCAGTATTTT.

V and J are TRBV5-6 and TRBJ2-7, with D possibly TRBD2 on 5 matching bases. The V and J ends lost 2 bases and 1 base respectively, with 10 bases between them. This CDR3 comprises 14 residues. Germline V gives CDR1 SGHDT, CDR2 YYEEEE. CDR3 residues: CASSFPLGSYEQYF. DNA for the CDR3: TGTGCCAGCAGCTTCCCACTAGGTTCCTACGAGCAGTACTTC.